What follows is one T cell receptor (beta chain) and its context. Its target is not known. This sample was included in a study of T cells in localized non-small cell lung cancer. TCRdb's table, derived via immunoSEQ multiplex PCR, lists solely in-frame clones and lacks some. The data hold roughly 25,000 clones, with more than 85% observed a single time. Regarding the study as a whole: Because only a single region of the tumor was sequenced, heterogeneity remains possible. Longer overall survival was linked to higher blood T cell density. Adjacent uninvolved lung tissue had the highest T cell clonality, exceeding tumor. A median around 57 of the top 100 tumor clones appeared in adjacent lung.

V gave up 5 bases and J gave up 5 bases; unmatched junction bases: 13. CDR3 length: 17 amino acids. Germline V gives CDR1 LNHDA, CDR2 SQIVND (reference sequence). Sequences were derived from peripheral blood, sampled before any cancer treatment. V is TRBV19 and J is TRBJ2-3, with 10 bases that match TRBD1. The TCR sequence derives from a man aged 35 to 70 with stage III squamous cell lung carcinoma. CDR3 in amino acids: CASSPMDRGTRRDTQYF. The CDR3 DNA follows: TGTGCCAGTAGTCCAATGGACAGGGGGACCCGCAGAGATACGCAGTATTTT. Looking up the rest from reference TRBV19 and TRBJ2-3 gives the full variable domain: DGGITQSPKYLFRKEGQNVTLSCEQNLNHDAMYWYRQDPGQGLRLIYYSQIVNDFQKGDIAEGYSVSREKKESFPLTVTSAQKNPTAFYLCASSPMDRGTRRDTQYFGPGTRLTVL.